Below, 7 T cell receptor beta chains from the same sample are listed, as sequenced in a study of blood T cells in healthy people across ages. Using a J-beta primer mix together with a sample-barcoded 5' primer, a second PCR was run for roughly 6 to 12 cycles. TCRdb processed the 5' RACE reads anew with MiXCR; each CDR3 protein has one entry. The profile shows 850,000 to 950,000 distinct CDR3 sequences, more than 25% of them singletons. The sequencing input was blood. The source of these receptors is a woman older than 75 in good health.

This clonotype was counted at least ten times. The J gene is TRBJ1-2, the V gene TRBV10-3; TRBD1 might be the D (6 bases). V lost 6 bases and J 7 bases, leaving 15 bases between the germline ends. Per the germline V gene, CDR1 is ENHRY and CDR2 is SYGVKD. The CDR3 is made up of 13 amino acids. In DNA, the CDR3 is TGTGCCATCAGCGGGGGGGGGCTTGGTGGCTACACCTTC. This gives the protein CAISGGGLGGYTF.

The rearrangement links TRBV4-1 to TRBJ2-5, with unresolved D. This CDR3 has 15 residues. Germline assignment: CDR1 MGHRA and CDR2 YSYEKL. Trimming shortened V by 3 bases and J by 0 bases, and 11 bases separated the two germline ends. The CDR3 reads CASSHELQYQETQYF. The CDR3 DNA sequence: TGCGCCAGCAGCCACGAGTTACAGTACCAAGAGACCCAGTACTTC.

The CDR3 region is CASSQGTSGVGDTQYF. CDR3 DNA sequence: TGTGCCAGCAGCCAAGGGACTAGCGGGGTGGGAGATACGCAGTATTTT. The chain employs TRBV3-1 and TRBJ2-3; TRBD2 matches 12 bases. CDR3 length: 16 residues. Trimming removed 1 base from V and 5 bases from J; junction bases left unmatched: 4. In germline, CDR1 is LGHDT, CDR2 YNNKEL (reference sequence).

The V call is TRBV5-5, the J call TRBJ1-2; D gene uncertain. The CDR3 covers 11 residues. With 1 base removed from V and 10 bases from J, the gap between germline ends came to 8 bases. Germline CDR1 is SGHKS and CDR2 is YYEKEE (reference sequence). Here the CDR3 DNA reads TGTGCCAGCAGCTTGAATCAGGTCTACACCTTC. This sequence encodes CASSLNQVYTF.

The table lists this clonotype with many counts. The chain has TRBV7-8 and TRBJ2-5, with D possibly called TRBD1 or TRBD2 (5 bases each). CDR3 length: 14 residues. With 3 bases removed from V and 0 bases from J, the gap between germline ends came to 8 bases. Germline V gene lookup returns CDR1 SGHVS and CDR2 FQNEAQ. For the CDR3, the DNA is TGTGCCAGCAGCTTGGGACCGTACCAAGAGACCCAGTACTTC. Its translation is CASSLGPYQETQYF.

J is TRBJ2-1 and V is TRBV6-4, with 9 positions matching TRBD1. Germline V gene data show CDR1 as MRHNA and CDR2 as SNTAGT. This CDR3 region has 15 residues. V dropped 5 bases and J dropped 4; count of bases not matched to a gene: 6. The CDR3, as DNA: TGTGCCAGCAGTCTCGGGACAGGGTTGTACAATGAGCAGTTCTTC. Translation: CASSLGTGLYNEQFF.

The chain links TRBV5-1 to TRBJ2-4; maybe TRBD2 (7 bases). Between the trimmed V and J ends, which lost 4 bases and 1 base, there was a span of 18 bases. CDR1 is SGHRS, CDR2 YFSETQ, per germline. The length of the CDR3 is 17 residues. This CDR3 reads CASSPGGGGPAKNIQYF. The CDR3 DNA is TGCGCCAGCAGCCCGGGAGGCGGGGGCCCTGCCAAAAACATTCAGTACTTC.